The TCR beta chain described here comes from a study of T cells in Graves' hyperthyroidism and ophthalmopathy. Study information: Peripheral blood was drawn at first diagnosis, prior to all treatment. Whole-study results and caveats: For ophthalmopathy, model prediction preceded onset by a median about 6.2 months.

This CDR3 is 14 amino acids long. The V and J ends lost 6 bases and 1 base respectively, with 12 bases between them. Uncontrolled infection, other autoimmune disease, pregnancy and lactation each barred patients from inclusion. Clinical symptoms, serum thyroxine and TRAb, thyroid ultrasound and orbital computed tomography were used for the diagnoses. Amplified regions were TCR beta CDR3 sequences from RNA transcripts. Initially, a first-round RT-PCR of the TCR CDR3 employed the HTBI primer set. One entry per CDR3 protein results from TCRdb running MiXCR on the multiplex PCR reads. This sample carries approximately 520,000 distinct CDR3 sequences, around 21% of them seen once, and the ten largest clones take around a quarter. With regard to this clonotype: Antigen: not known.

The source of this sequence is a man aged 18 to 30 with Graves' hyperthyroidism. This chain joins TRBV12-3 or TRBV12-4 and TRBJ1-1, with a possible D match to TRBD1 (5 bases). Sequenced sample: blood. The DNA of the CDR3 is TGTGCCAGCAGGGACGACAGTCAGAACACTGAAGCTTTCTTT. It specifies CASRDDSQNTEAFF.